This passage covers 9 T cell receptor beta chains from one sample sequenced in a study of cytomegalovirus exposure and HLA in healthy donors. PCR employed 60 Vbeta and 13 Jbeta primers. The table came from immunoSEQ multiplex PCR; TCRdb's copy has only in-frame clones and leaves some out. The sample consists of more than 100,000 clones, about two thirds of them appearing once. Sample: PBMCs. The receptors originated from a man aged 50-60 years in good health and CMV-seropositive.

V usage is TRBV5-1 and J usage is TRBJ2-7; D is perhaps TRBD1 (6 bases). The germline V gene encodes CDR1 SGHRS and CDR2 YFSETQ. The CDR3 runs to 13 residues. V was cut by 0 bases and J by 5 bases, with 9 bases left in between. As DNA, the CDR3 is TGCGCCAGCAGCTTGGACAGGGTGGACGAGCAGTACTTC. Its protein is CASSLDRVDEQYF.

The J gene is TRBJ2-7, the V gene TRBV7-9, with D tentatively TRBD1 (6 bases). This CDR3 is 13 amino acids long. Germline assignment: CDR1 SEHNR and CDR2 FQNEAQ (reference sequence). The V end was cut by 11 bases, the J end by 0 bases, with 14 bases between. CDR3 nucleotide sequence: TGTGCCGTATCTGGACAGAGCTCCTACGAGCAGTACTTC. Translated: CAVSGQSSYEQYF.

In this sample, this clone turned up a few times. The V call is TRBV7-8, the J call TRBJ2-1, with 9 bases matching TRBD2. V shed 1 base, J shed 4 bases, and the junction held 5 bases outside the gene matches. The CDR3 extends over 16 amino acids. The germline gives CDR1 SGHVS, CDR2 FQNEAQ. CDR3 loop: CASSLGRGGRYNEQFF. CDR3 DNA: TGTGCCAGCAGCTTAGGGCGGGGGGGCCGATACAATGAGCAGTTCTTC.

This clone was picked up a small number of times. The CDR3 sequence is CATSSGLAENNEQFF. The DNA for the CDR3 is TGTGCCACCAGCAGCGGACTAGCGGAAAACAATGAGCAGTTCTTC. J is TRBJ2-1 and V is TRBV15, with 10 nucleotides matching TRBD2. The V segment lost 3 bases and the J segment 5 bases; nucleotides outside the gene matches: 4. The length of the CDR3 is 15 residues. The germline V gene has CDR1 LNHNV and CDR2 YYDKDF (reference sequence). The full variable domain, rest sourced from reference TRBV15 and TRBJ2-1, is DAMVIQNPRYQVTQFGKPVTLSCSQTLNHNVMYWYQQKSSQAPKLLFHYYDKDFNNEADTPDNFQSRRPNTSFCFLDIRSPGLGDTAMYLCATSSGLAENNEQFFGPGTRLTVL.

The V gene is TRBV15, the J gene TRBJ1-1, with TRBD1 matching over 7 bases. Germline V CDR1 and CDR2: LNHNV, YYDKDF (reference sequence). V shed 4 bases, J shed 5 bases, and the junction held 4 bases outside the gene matches. This CDR3 spans 13 amino acids. For the CDR3, the DNA is TGTGCCACCAGCACAGGGGGAAGTACTGAAGCTTTCTTT. It yields the protein CATSTGGSTEAFF.

The V gene is TRBV7-9, the J gene TRBJ1-1; D is undetermined. Trimming removed 1 base at V and 2 bases at J, with 5 bases between. Germline CDR1 and CDR2: SEHNR and FQNEAQ (reference sequence). CDR3 length equals 13 residues. The CDR3 DNA follows: TGTGCCAGCAGCTTAGATAAAAACACTGAAGCTTTCTTT. Protein sequence: CASSLDKNTEAFF.

This chain joins TRBV5-1 and TRBJ2-3; D may be TRBD2 (6 bases). CDR1 and CDR2 from the germline V gene are SGHRS and YFSETQ. This CDR3 contains 15 residues. V was trimmed by 3 bases and J by 8 bases, leaving 19 bases between them. The CDR3 DNA reads as TGCGCCAGCAGCTCCCTAGGGACGGGGGACGGTACGCAGTATTTT. Its protein product is CASSSLGTGDGTQYF. Supplemented by reference TRBV5-1 and TRBJ2-3, the full variable domain reads KAGVTQTPRYLIKTRGQQVTLSCSPISGHRSVSWYQQTPGQGLQFLFEYFSETQRNKGNFPGRFSGRQFSNSRSEMNVSTLELGDSALYLCASSSLGTGDGTQYFGPGTRLTVL.

This clone occurred a few times. This rearrangement joins TRBV7-6 to TRBJ2-1; the match to TRBD2 covers 9 bases. Germline V gene sequence: CDR1 SGHVS, CDR2 FNYEAQ. The CDR3 is 16 amino acids. V lost 3 bases, J lost 6 bases, and 9 bases stayed unmatched. CDR3 amino acids: CASSLAGGGRANEQFF. CDR3 DNA sequence: TGTGCCAGCAGCTTGGCGGGGGGCGGGAGGGCCAATGAGCAGTTCTTC.

As regards this clone: Mismatch with germline at one junction end may stem from a read error. This chain connects TRBV7-9 to TRBJ2-7; 11 positions agree with TRBD2. Germline V gene data show CDR1 as SEHNR and CDR2 as FQNEAQ (reference sequence). This CDR3 spans 15 amino acids. The CDR3 protein is CSSSPGTSGPYEQYF. CDR3 DNA: TGTTCCAGCAGCCCTGGGACTAGCGGACCTTACGAGCAGTACTTC.